The next 4 T cell receptor beta chains were all read from a single sample in a study of CXCR3-negative and CXCR3-positive naive CD8 T cells. The TRB cDNA libraries were prepared by 5' RACE with UMI labels. TCRdb re-called the 5' RACE reads and shows each CDR3 protein once, DNA omitted. The sample's table shows approximately 96,000 distinct CDR3 sequences. The antigens these receptors bind are not known. Study-level points and caveats: Naive cells that were CXCR3-positive had more hydrophobic TRB CDR3s (compared with CXCR3-negative naive cells).

Sequencing input: naive CXCR3+ CD8+ T cells from blood. The subset is: CD45RO-CCR7+CD27+CD95- naive CD8+ T cells expressing CXCR3 (TNR3+). The receptors here all came from a human donor in good health. Some clones in this sample may be carry-over from other donors' samples.

The V and J genes are TRBV7-6 and TRBJ2-7; TCRdb's D call of TRBD1 is untestable without DNA. Per germline, CDR1 SGHVS and CDR2 FNYEAQ. CDR3 size: 14 residues. CDR3 sequence reads: CASSAWDRGYEQYF.

The chain combines TRBV12-3 or TRBV12-4 with TRBJ2-1; the TCRdb call, TRBD2, lacks DNA for checking. This CDR3 has 18 amino acids. This CDR3 reads CASSLADGAGGSYNEQFF.

V usage is TRBV7-6 and J usage is TRBJ2-3. CDR3 length equals 16 residues. Germline assignment: CDR1 SGHVS and CDR2 FNYEAQ. CDR3 sequence: CASSESSSTSTDAQYF.

The chain employs TRBV15 and TRBJ1-1. CDR1 and CDR2 (germline): LNHNV, YYDKDF (reference sequence). The CDR3 loop spans 14 amino acids. CDR3 residues: CATSREADYTEAFF.